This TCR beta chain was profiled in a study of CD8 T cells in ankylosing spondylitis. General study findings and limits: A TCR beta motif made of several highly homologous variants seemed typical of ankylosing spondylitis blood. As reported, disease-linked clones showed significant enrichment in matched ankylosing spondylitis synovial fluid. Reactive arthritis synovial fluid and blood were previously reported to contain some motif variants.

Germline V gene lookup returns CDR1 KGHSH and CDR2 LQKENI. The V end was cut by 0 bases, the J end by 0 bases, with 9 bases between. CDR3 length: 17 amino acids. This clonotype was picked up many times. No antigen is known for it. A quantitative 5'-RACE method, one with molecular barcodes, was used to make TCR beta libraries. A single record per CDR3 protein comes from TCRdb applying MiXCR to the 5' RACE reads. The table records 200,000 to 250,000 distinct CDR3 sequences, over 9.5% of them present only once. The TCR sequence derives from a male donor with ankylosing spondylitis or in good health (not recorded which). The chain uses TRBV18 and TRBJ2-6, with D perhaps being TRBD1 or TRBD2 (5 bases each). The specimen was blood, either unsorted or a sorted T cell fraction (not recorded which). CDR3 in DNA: TGTGCCAGCTCACCACCGGGGACGAACTCTGGGGCCAACGTCCTGACTTTC. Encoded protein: CASSPPGTNSGANVLTF.